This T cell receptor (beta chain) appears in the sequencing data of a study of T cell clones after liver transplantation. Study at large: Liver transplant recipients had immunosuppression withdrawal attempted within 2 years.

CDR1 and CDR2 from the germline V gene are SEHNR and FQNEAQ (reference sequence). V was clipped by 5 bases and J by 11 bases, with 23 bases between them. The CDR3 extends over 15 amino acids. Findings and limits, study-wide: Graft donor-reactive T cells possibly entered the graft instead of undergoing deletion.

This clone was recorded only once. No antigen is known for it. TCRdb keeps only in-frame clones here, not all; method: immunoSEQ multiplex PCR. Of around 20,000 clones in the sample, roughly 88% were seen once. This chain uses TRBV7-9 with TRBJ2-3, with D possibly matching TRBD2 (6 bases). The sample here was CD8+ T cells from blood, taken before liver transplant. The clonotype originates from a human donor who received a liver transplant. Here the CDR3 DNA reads TGTGCCAGCAGCCCTACTAGCCCACTAACCATGGGGCAGTATTTT. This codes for CASSPTSPLTMGQYF.